The sequence of this TCR beta chain was determined in a study of shared clonotypes between healthy human individuals. The naive CD8 subset, CD45RO-negative cells positively selected for CCR7, excluded terminally differentiated effector memory CD45RA+ cells. The V gene's germline CDR1 is MDHEN and CDR2 SYDVKM. V was shortened by 3 bases and J by 3 bases, with 11 bases between the two germline ends. This CDR3 is built from 15 residues. The method was immunoSEQ multiplex PCR; TCRdb's version includes in-frame clones alone and lacks a portion of them. The repertoire includes hundreds of thousands of clones, approximately 96% of them detected once, and more than 0.085% sits in the top ten.

V is TRBV28 and J is TRBJ1-4, with D unresolved. Sequenced sample: naive CD8+ T cells sorted from blood. The TCR sequence derives from a young woman in good health. CDR3 in DNA: TGTGCCAGCAGTTTCCTGCTCCGCTCTAATGAAAAACTGTTTTTT. It encodes CASSFLLRSNEKLFF. The entire variable domain, with the rest obtained from reference TRBV28 and TRBJ1-4, is as follows: DVKVTQSSRYLVKRTGEKVFLECVQDMDHENMFWYRQDPGLGLRLIYFSYDVKMKEKGDIPEGYSVSREKKERFSLILESASTNQTSMYLCASSFLLRSNEKLFFGSGTQLSVL.